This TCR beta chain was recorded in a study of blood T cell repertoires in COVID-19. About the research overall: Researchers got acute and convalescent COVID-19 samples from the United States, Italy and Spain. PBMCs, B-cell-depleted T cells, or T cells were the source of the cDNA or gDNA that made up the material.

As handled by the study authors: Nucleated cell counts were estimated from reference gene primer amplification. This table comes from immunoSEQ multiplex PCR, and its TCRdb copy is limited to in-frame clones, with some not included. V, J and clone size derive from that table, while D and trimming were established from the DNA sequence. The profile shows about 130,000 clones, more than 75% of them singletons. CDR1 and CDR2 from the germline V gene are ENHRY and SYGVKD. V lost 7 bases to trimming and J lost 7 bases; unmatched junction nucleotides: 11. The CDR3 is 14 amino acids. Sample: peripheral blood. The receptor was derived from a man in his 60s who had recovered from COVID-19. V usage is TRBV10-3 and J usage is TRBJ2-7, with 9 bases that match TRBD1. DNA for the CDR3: TGTGCCATCAATTTGGACAGGGGTTCGGGTGAGCAGTACTTC. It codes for CAINLDRGSGEQYF.